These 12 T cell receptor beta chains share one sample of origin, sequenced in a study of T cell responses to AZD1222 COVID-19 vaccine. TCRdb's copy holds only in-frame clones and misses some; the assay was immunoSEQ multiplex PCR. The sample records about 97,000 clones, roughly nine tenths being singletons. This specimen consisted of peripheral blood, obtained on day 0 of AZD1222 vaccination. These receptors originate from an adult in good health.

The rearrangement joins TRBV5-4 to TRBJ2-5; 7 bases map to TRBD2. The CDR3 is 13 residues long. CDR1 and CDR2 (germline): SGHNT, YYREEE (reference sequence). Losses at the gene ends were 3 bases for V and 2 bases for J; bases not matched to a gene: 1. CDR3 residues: CASSSGGQETQYF. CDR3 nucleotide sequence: TGTGCCAGCAGCTCCGGGGGGCAAGAGACCCAGTACTTC.

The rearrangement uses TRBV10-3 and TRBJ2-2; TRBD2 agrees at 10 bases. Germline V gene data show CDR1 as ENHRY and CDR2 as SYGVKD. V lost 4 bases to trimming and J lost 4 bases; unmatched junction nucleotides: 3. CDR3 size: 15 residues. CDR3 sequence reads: CAISGSGRATGELFF. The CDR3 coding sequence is TGTGCCATCAGTGGGAGCGGGAGGGCCACCGGGGAGCTGTTTTTT.

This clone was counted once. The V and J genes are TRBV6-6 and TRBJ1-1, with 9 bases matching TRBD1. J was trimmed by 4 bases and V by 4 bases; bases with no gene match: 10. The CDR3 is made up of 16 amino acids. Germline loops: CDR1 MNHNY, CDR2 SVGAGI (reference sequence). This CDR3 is CASSSPGQGESTEAFF. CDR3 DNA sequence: TGTGCCAGCAGTTCGCCGGGACAGGGAGAGAGCACTGAAGCTTTCTTT.

The DNA of the CDR3 is TGTGCCAGCTGGGGGCAGAAAAGCACAGATACGCAGTATTTT. Its protein product is CASWGQKSTDTQYF. The chain joins TRBV28 to TRBJ2-3; a possible D gene is TRBD1 (6 bases). Trimming cost V 8 bases and J 0 bases, with 12 bases left between them. The germline gives CDR1 MDHEN, CDR2 SYDVKM. The length of the CDR3 is 14 residues.

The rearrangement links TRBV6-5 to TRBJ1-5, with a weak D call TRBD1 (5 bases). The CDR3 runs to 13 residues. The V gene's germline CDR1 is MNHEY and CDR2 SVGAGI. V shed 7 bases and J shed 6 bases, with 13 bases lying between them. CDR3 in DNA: TGTGCCAGCACAGGCAGGGAAGGTCAGCCCCAGCATTTT. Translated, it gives CASTGREGQPQHF.

This chain's CDR3 is CASSISTGGNSPLHF. CDR3 sequence (DNA): TGTGCCAGTAGTATAAGTACAGGGGGTAATTCACCCCTCCACTTT. The rearrangement joins TRBV19 to TRBJ1-6, with 8 bases matching TRBD1. CDR3 size: 15 residues. The germline V gene encodes CDR1 LNHDA and CDR2 SQIVND (reference sequence). Trimming at V came to 2 bases and at J to 6 bases, leaving 3 bases not matched to a gene.

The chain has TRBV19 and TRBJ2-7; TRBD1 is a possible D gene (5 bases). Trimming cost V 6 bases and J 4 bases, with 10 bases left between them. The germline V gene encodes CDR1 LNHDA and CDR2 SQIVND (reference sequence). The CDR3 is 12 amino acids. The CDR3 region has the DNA TGTGCCAGTAGCCTAGGGGCGTACGAGCAGTACTTC. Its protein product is CASSLGAYEQYF.

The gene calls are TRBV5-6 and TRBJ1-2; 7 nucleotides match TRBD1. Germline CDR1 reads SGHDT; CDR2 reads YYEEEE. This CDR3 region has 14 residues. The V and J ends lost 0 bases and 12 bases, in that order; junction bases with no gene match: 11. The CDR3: CASSLDEQGWVNTF. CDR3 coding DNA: TGTGCCAGCAGCTTGGATGAACAGGGGTGGGTTAACACCTTC.

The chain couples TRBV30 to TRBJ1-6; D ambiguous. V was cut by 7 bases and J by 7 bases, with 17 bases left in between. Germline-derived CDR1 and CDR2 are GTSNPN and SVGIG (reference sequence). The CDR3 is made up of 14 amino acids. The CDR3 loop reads CASSGALGNSPLHF. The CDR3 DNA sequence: TGTGCCTCCAGCGGAGCATTGGGGAATTCACCCCTCCACTTT. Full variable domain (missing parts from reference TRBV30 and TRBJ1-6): SQTIHQWPATLVQPVGSPLSLECTVEGTSNPNLYWYRQAAGRGLQLLFYSVGIGQISSEVPQNLSASRPQDRQFILSSKKLLLSDSGFYLCASSGALGNSPLHFGNGTRLTVT.

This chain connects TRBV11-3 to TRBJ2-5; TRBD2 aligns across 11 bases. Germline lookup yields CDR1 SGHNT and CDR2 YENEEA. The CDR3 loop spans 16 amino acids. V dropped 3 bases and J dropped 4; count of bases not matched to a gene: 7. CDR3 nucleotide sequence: TGTGCCAGCAGCTTTAGCGGGGGGGCTTCATTAGAGACCCAGTACTTC. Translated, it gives CASSFSGGASLETQYF.

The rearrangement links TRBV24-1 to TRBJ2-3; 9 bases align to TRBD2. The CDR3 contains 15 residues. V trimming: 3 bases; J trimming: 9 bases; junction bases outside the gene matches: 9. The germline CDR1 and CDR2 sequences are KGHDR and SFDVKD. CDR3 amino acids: CATSDMLAGRETQYF. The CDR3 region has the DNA TGTGCCACCAGTGATATGCTAGCGGGAAGAGAAACGCAGTATTTT.

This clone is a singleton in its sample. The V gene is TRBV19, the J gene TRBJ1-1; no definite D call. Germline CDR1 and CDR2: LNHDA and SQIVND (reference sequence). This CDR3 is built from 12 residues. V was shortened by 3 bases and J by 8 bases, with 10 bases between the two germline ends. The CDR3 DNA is TGTGCCAGTAGTATTAAAAGGGCCGAAGCTTTCTTT. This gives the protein CASSIKRAEAFF.